Listed below are T cell receptor beta chains from one sample, sequenced in a study of control samples from healthy donors and cancer patients. Repertoires were generated with immunoSEQ multiplex PCR, while TCRdb's copy carries only in-frame clones and drops some. The sample carries about 170,000 clones, 88% recorded once. The sample consisted of blood. These receptor sequences come from a woman aged 30 to 39 in good health. Each CDR3 is given with its conserved first and last residue. The D gene is left open where the match is weak. The size entry is marked missing in some rows and otherwise reads once, few, many or a size class.

J: TRBJ1-2
V: TRBV9
size: -
D: -
DNA: TGTGCCAGCAGCGTAGGTGCAGGTCTTAACTATGGCTACACCTTC
CDR3: CASSVGAGLNYGYTF

J: TRBJ2-7
V: TRBV4-1
size: -
D: -
DNA: TGCGCCAGCAGCCATCTATCGGGGAGCTCCTACGAGCAGTACTTC
CDR3: CASSHLSGSSYEQYF

J: TRBJ1-1
V: TRBV25-1
size: -
D: -
DNA: TGTGCCAGCAGTGTAGACGGAGTTGGGACTGAAGCTTTCTTT
CDR3: CASSVDGVGTEAFF

J: TRBJ1-4
V: TRBV6-6
size: -
D: -
DNA: TGTGCCAGCAGTCCCCCCGGGGCTCAAAATGAAAAACTGTTTTTT
CDR3: CASSPPGAQNEKLFF

J: TRBJ1-5
V: TRBV3-1/TRBV3-2
size: -
D: -
DNA: TGTGCCAGCAGCCAAGGGCACCGCCTCAATCAGCCCCAGCATTTT
CDR3: CASSQGHRLNQPQHF

J: TRBJ2-7
V: TRBV6-2/TRBV6-3
size: -
D: -
DNA: TGTGCCAGCAGTTACTCTGGGGGATTGGACGAGCAGTACTTC
CDR3: CASSYSGGLDEQYF

J: TRBJ1-2
V: TRBV12-3/TRBV12-4
size: -
D: TRBD1
DNA: TGTGCCAGCAGTGCCGGGACAGCTTATGGCTACACCTTC
CDR3: CASSAGTAYGYTF

J: TRBJ2-1
V: TRBV29-1
size: few
D: -
DNA: TGCAGCGTTGACCGCTACAATGAGCAGTTCTTC
CDR3: CSVDRYNEQFF

J: TRBJ1-2
V: TRBV5-1
size: -
D: -
DNA: TGCGCCAGCAGCTTAGACAGCTCGAACTATGGCTACACCTTC
CDR3: CASSLDSSNYGYTF

J: TRBJ2-5
V: TRBV7-2
size: -
D: -
DNA: TGTGCCAGCAGCTTAGCGATTAGCGGCCAAGAGACCCAGTACTTC
CDR3: CASSLAISGQETQYF

J: TRBJ1-6
V: TRBV4-1
size: -
D: -
DNA: TGCGCCAGCAGCCAAAAGTATAATTCACCCCTCCACTTT
CDR3: CASSQKYNSPLHF

J: TRBJ1-2
V: TRBV7-9
size: few
D: -
DNA: TGTGCCAGCAGCTTAGTACCGCCGGGGGAGGATGGCTACACCTTC
CDR3: CASSLVPPGEDGYTF

J: TRBJ1-1
V: TRBV9
size: -
D: -
DNA: TGTGCCAGCAGCGTTTATGGAAACACTGAAGCTTTCTTT
CDR3: CASSVYGNTEAFF

J: TRBJ1-5
V: TRBV24-1
size: -
D: -
DNA: TGTGCCACCAGTCACCGGGACCCCGATCAGCCCCAGCATTTT
CDR3: CATSHRDPDQPQHF

J: TRBJ1-2
V: TRBV6-5
size: -
D: -
DNA: TGTGCCAGCAATCCGGGGCCCCGAGGAGGCTACACCTTC
CDR3: CASNPGPRGGYTF

J: TRBJ1-1
V: TRBV28
size: -
D: -
DNA: TGTGCCAGCAGGATCGGGTTTAGTGCTTTCTTT
CDR3: CASRIGFSAFF

J: TRBJ1-1
V: TRBV28
size: -
D: TRBD1
DNA: TGTGCCAGCTCGTCGCAGGGGGAAACTGAAGCTTTCTTT
CDR3: CASSSQGETEAFF

J: TRBJ1-1
V: TRBV7-9
size: -
D: -
DNA: TGTGCCAGCAGCTTAAGTCCCGGGGGGAACACTGAAGCTTTCTTT
CDR3: CASSLSPGGNTEAFF

J: TRBJ2-1
V: TRBV27
size: -
D: TRBD2
DNA: TGTGCCAGCAGTTTATTGGTAGCGGGAGGGCCAGGGGAGCAGTTCTTC
CDR3: CASSLLVAGGPGEQFF

J: TRBJ2-1
V: TRBV2
size: -
D: -
DNA: TGTGCCAGCAGCCCGGGAGTCAATGAGCAGTTCTTC
CDR3: CASSPGVNEQFF

J: TRBJ1-3
V: TRBV5-1
size: -
D: -
DNA: TGCGCCAGCAGCTCGATTGGACTGTACTCTGGAAACACCATATATTTT
CDR3: CASSSIGLYSGNTIYF

J: TRBJ1-5
V: TRBV6-5
size: -
D: -
DNA: TGTGCCAGCAGTCTCGCGGCAATCGGGCAGCCCCAGCATTTT
CDR3: CASSLAAIGQPQHF

J: TRBJ2-5
V: TRBV19
size: -
D: -
DNA: TGTGCCAGTAGTACAGGTCAAGAGACCCAGTACTTC
CDR3: CASSTGQETQYF

J: TRBJ2-7
V: TRBV19
size: -
D: TRBD2
DNA: TGTGCCAGTAGTGCGGGACTAGCGGGAGACTCCTACGAGCAGTACTTC
CDR3: CASSAGLAGDSYEQYF

J: TRBJ1-2
V: TRBV29-1
size: -
D: TRBD1
DNA: TGCAGCGTTCCCGGGACAGGGGGCGACGGCTACACCTTC
CDR3: CSVPGTGGDGYTF

J: TRBJ2-5
V: TRBV3-1/TRBV3-2
size: -
D: TRBD2
DNA: TGTGCCAGCAGCCAAGATCCCCCTTTTAGCGGGAGCGTGGAGACCCAGTACTTC
CDR3: CASSQDPPFSGSVETQYF

J: TRBJ2-7
V: TRBV5-1
size: -
D: TRBD2
DNA: TGCGCCAGCAGCTACATAGCGGGAGGCTCCTACGAGCAGTACTTC
CDR3: CASSYIAGGSYEQYF

J: TRBJ1-2
V: TRBV2
size: -
D: TRBD1
DNA: TGTGCCAGCAGCGGACAGGGAAACTATGGCTACACCTTC
CDR3: CASSGQGNYGYTF

J: TRBJ2-6
V: TRBV3-1/TRBV3-2
size: -
D: -
DNA: TGTGCCAGCAGCCAAGTGGATAAAGGGTTCTCTGGGGCCAACGTCCTGACTTTC
CDR3: CASSQVDKGFSGANVLTF

J: TRBJ2-7
V: TRBV6-1
size: -
D: -
DNA: TGTGCCAGCAGTGAAGCCGGGGTGGGGTTCAACTCCTACGAGCAGTACTTC
CDR3: CASSEAGVGFNSYEQYF

J: TRBJ2-3
V: TRBV12-3/TRBV12-4
size: -
D: -
DNA: TGTGCCAGCAGACCTCCTAGTTCAGATACGCAGTATTTT
CDR3: CASRPPSSDTQYF

J: TRBJ2-7
V: TRBV12-3/TRBV12-4
size: -
D: -
DNA: TGTGCCACCACCCTTGGGGGGAGCAACGAGCAGTACTTC
CDR3: CATTLGGSNEQYF

J: TRBJ2-1
V: TRBV29-1
size: few
D: TRBD2
DNA: TGCAGCGCTGTACCCGGGACTAGCGGGAGGGCCGGTGAGCAGTTCTTC
CDR3: CSAVPGTSGRAGEQFF

J: TRBJ2-2
V: TRBV24-1
size: -
D: -
DNA: TGTGCCACCAGTGATTTATTGGGAGGCGGGGAGCTGTTTTTT
CDR3: CATSDLLGGGELFF

J: TRBJ1-1
V: TRBV5-6
size: -
D: -
DNA: TGTGCCAGCAGCTTGATCGGGCGGGACACTGAAGCTTTCTTT
CDR3: CASSLIGRDTEAFF

J: TRBJ1-1
V: TRBV2
size: -
D: -
DNA: TGTGCCAGCAGTGTGGGGGGGGGCACAGGGAGAACTGAAGCTTTCTTT
CDR3: CASSVGGGTGRTEAFF

J: TRBJ2-7
V: TRBV21-1
size: -
D: -
DNA: TGTGCCAGCAGCAAAGAAGAATCTAGAGACGAGCAGTACTTC
CDR3: CASSKEESRDEQYF

J: TRBJ1-6
V: TRBV30
size: -
D: -
DNA: TGTGCCTGGAGTGTGAGTTGGTACATGCAAGAGGTGCCCCTCCACTTT
CDR3: CAWSVSWYMQEVPLHF

J: TRBJ2-6
V: TRBV11-2
size: -
D: TRBD1
DNA: TGTGCCAGCAGCTTAGCCGGACAGGCTGGGGCCAACGTCCTGACTTTC
CDR3: CASSLAGQAGANVLTF

J: TRBJ1-3
V: TRBV19
size: -
D: -
DNA: TGTGCCACAGCCCCGGGCCATTACCTAGCTGGAAACACCATATATTTT
CDR3: CATAPGHYLAGNTIYF

J: TRBJ1-4
V: TRBV5-8
size: -
D: -
DNA: TGTGCCAGCAGCTTTGGGCAAGGAACTAATGAAAAACTGTTTTTT
CDR3: CASSFGQGTNEKLFF

J: TRBJ1-6
V: TRBV5-1
size: -
D: -
DNA: TGCGCCAGCAGCAACGGGTGGGGGCCCAGTTCACCCCTCCACTTT
CDR3: CASSNGWGPSSPLHF

J: TRBJ1-1
V: TRBV10-1
size: -
D: -
DNA: TGCGCCAGCAGTGACGGGGGGCTGAGGACTGAAGCTTTCTTT
CDR3: CASSDGGLRTEAFF